Listed below are T cell receptor beta chains from one sample, sequenced in a study of early T cells in non-severe SARS-CoV-2 infection. Via MiXCR, TCRdb re-called the 5' RACE reads, giving one row per CDR3 protein. In the table there are about 42,000 distinct CDR3 sequences, about 5.9% of which are singletons. The sample consisted of whole blood, taken at baseline. The receptor source for this set is an adult who was a healthcare worker with PCR-confirmed SARS-CoV-2 infection or an uninfected control (not recorded which). Both conserved end residues are part of each CDR3. D genes are given only for firm matches. The size of a clone is reported for some rows only, either as once, few or many, or as a class for expanded clones.

j_gene | abundance | d_gene | v_gene | CDR3nt | CDR3aa
TRBJ1-3 | many | NA | TRBV5-1 | TGCGCCAGCAGCCCCGAAGACTCTGGAAACACCATATATTTT | CASSPEDSGNTIYF
TRBJ2-3 | many | NA | TRBV9 | TGTGCCAGCAGCGAATCCGGGACCTTCGCCACAGATACGCAGTATTTT | CASSESGTFATDTQYF
TRBJ2-5 | many | TRBD2 | TRBV11-2 | TGTGCCAGCAGCTTACTCAGCGGGGGACGTCAAGAGACCCAGTACTTC | CASSLLSGGRQETQYF
TRBJ1-2 | few | NA | TRBV28 | TGTGCCAGCAGTTACGGGACACGCGGGGGCTACACCTTC | CASSYGTRGGYTF
TRBJ2-5 | many | NA | TRBV18 | TGTGCCAGCTCAAGAAAAGAGACCCAGTACTTC | CASSRKETQYF
TRBJ1-6 | few | NA | TRBV20-1 | TGCAGTGCTGGCGCAGGGAACTCACCCCTCCACTTT | CSAGAGNSPLHF
TRBJ2-7 | many | TRBD1 | TRBV6-5 | TGTGCCAGCATGCAGGGGGCGTTATCATACGAGCAGTACTTC | CASMQGALSYEQYF
TRBJ2-4 | many | NA | TRBV29-1 | TGCAGCGTCACGACACTAGCCAAAAACATTCAGTACTTC | CSVTTLAKNIQYF
TRBJ2-4 | many | NA | TRBV20-1 | TGCAGTTGGGGGGCCTCGGGAAACATTCAGTACTTC | CSWGASGNIQYF
TRBJ2-3 | many | NA | TRBV27 | TGTGCCAGCAGTTCCCTAGTAACCCTCACAGATACGCAGTATTTT | CASSSLVTLTDTQYF
TRBJ1-5 | NA | TRBD1 | TRBV20-1 | TGCAGTGCTACCACACAGGGGGAAAGGGACAATCAGCCCCAGCATTTT | CSATTQGERDNQPQHF
TRBJ2-7 | many | TRBD1 | TRBV29-1 | TGCAGCGTTGAGACGATGGGACAGGGAGACTACGAGCAGTACTTC | CSVETMGQGDYEQYF
TRBJ2-2 | NA | TRBD1 | TRBV6-2/TRBV6-3 | TGTGCCAGCAGTTACCCTCGGGCAGGGGGATCAGGGGAGCTGTTTTTT | CASSYPRAGGSGELFF
TRBJ2-1 | many | TRBD2 | TRBV30 | TGTGCCTGGAGGAGACTAGGCGGGGGAGACTACAATGAGCAGTTCTTC | CAWRRLGGGDYNEQFF
TRBJ1-5 | many | NA | TRBV12-3/TRBV12-4 | TGTGCCAGCAGTTTCGGCCAGGGAGGCAATCAGCCCCAGCATTTT | CASSFGQGGNQPQHF
TRBJ2-1 | many | TRBD2 | TRBV7-8 | TGTGCCAGCAGCTTAGTAGCGGGGGCTTACAATGAGCAGTTCTTC | CASSLVAGAYNEQFF
TRBJ2-2 | few | TRBD2 | TRBV7-9 | TGTGCCAGCAGCCGAAGCGGGGGGAGCACCGGGGAGCTGTTTTTT | CASSRSGGSTGELFF
TRBJ1-1 | NA | NA | TRBV7-9 | TGTGCCAGCAGCTTACATACGACCACTGAAGCTTTCTTT | CASSLHTTTEAFF
TRBJ2-5 | NA | TRBD2 | TRBV20-1 | TGCAGTGCTGTAAGCGGGGGCCGTCAAGAGACCCAGTACTTC | CSAVSGGRQETQYF
TRBJ1-5 | many | NA | TRBV5-6 | TGTGCCAGCAGCTTGCGGGGGGCGAATAACAATCAGCCCCAGCATTTT | CASSLRGANNNQPQHF
TRBJ1-5 | many | NA | TRBV7-8 | TGTGCCAGCAGCTTAGCCGCGGGAAGCAATCAGCCCCAGCATTTT | CASSLAAGSNQPQHF